Sequencing of this T cell receptor (beta chain) was carried out in a study of blood T cell repertoires in COVID-19. About the study: Samples of COVID-19 (acute and convalescent) were obtained from the United States, Italy and Spain. PBMCs, B-cell-depleted T cells, or T cells were the source of the cDNA or gDNA that made up the material.

V dropped 0 bases and J dropped 5; count of bases not matched to a gene: 2. The CDR3 consists of 14 residues. Germline loops: CDR1 SGDLS, CDR2 YYNGEE. Repertoires were generated with immunoSEQ multiplex PCR, while TCRdb's copy carries only in-frame clones and drops some. The sample lists about 250,000 clones, approximately 91% occurring once. This receptor was taken from a middle-aged woman who had recovered from COVID-19. This chain links TRBV9 with TRBJ2-1; 7 bases fit TRBD1. Sequenced material: peripheral blood. The DNA of the CDR3 is TGTGCCAGCAGCGTAGAACAGGGGAACAATGAGCAGTTCTTC. It translates to CASSVEQGNNEQFF.